The 12 T cell receptor beta chains below all came from one sample that was sequenced in a study of shared clonotypes between healthy human individuals (dated by TCRdb to 2018 to 2020). Library generation was performed with the immunoSEQ multiplex PCR assay. Held by TCRdb, this immuneACCESS table contains in-frame sequences only and omits some clones. Under half of the omission traces to an unresolved V gene where checked; the cause of the rest is unknown. Within this sample are around 1 million clones, with roughly 72% of them counted one time only. Approximately 1.5% of the sample is taken by the ten largest. What was sequenced was memory CD4+ T cells sorted from blood. Per the publication, the cell subset or site label means: CD45RA-negative fraction. All receptors derive from a young man in good health.

The chain is built from TRBV14 and TRBJ2-3, with 7 nucleotides matching TRBD2. J gave up 6 bases and V 5 bases, and 5 bases lay outside the gene matches. Per germline, CDR1 SGHDN and CDR2 FVKESK. This CDR3 is 13 amino acids long. The CDR3 nucleotides are TGTGCCAGCAGCGCAGGACTAGTGGATACGCAGTATTTT. Amino acids: CASSAGLVDTQYF.

The chain recombines TRBV7-9 with TRBJ2-3; unclear D gene. The CDR3 consists of 15 residues. V was shortened by 6 bases and J by 0 bases, with 13 bases between the two germline ends. Germline lookup yields CDR1 SEHNR and CDR2 FQNEAQ (reference sequence). The CDR3 here is CASRVSAASTDTQYF. CDR3 in DNA: TGTGCCAGCAGGGTGTCGGCGGCTAGCACAGATACGCAGTATTTT.

This chain connects TRBV27 to TRBJ1-5, with D perhaps matching TRBD1 (6 bases). The V end lost 5 bases, the J end lost 5 bases, and 13 bases lay between the germline ends. The CDR3 is 14 amino acids. CDR1 is MNHEY, CDR2 SMNVEV, per germline (reference sequence). In DNA, the CDR3 is TGTGCCAGCAGTCCGGACAGTGGGTATCAGCCCCAGCATTTT. Protein product: CASSPDSGYQPQHF.

The chain joins TRBV9 to TRBJ1-1, with 8 bases that match TRBD1. Germline V lookup: CDR1 SGDLS, CDR2 YYNGEE. The CDR3 has 16 amino acids. V dropped 3 bases and J dropped 1; count of bases not matched to a gene: 8. This chain's CDR3 is CASSERDRPSNTEAFF. The CDR3 DNA sequence: TGTGCCAGCAGCGAGAGGGACAGGCCTTCGAACACTGAAGCTTTCTTT.

The rearrangement uses TRBV7-6 and TRBJ1-6; D unclear. The V end lost 2 bases, the J end lost 1 base, and 15 bases lay between the germline ends. The germline CDR1 and CDR2 sequences are SGHVS and FNYEAQ. CDR3 size: 18 residues. The CDR3 nucleotides are TGTGCCAGCAGCTTAATAGCTAAGGGAAATTCCTATAATTCACCCCTCCACTTT. Protein: CASSLIAKGNSYNSPLHF.

The V and J genes are TRBV5-4 and TRBJ2-7; 7 bases line up with TRBD2. The CDR3 covers 15 residues. The V and J ends lost 3 bases and 7 bases, in that order; junction bases with no gene match: 13. Germline V gives CDR1 SGHNT, CDR2 YYREEE (reference sequence). CDR3 sequence reads: CASSWAASGLGEQYF. The CDR3 coding sequence is TGTGCCAGCAGCTGGGCGGCTAGCGGTTTGGGGGAGCAGTACTTC.

The gene calls are TRBV29-1 and TRBJ2-7; D may be TRBD2 (5 bases). Germline CDR1 is SQVTM and CDR2 is ANQGSEA. The CDR3 has 14 amino acids. V lost 1 base and J lost 0, with 10 bases in between. CDR3 amino acids: CSVEVLGSSYEQYF. The CDR3 nucleotides are TGCAGCGTTGAAGTTCTGGGGAGCTCCTACGAGCAGTACTTC.

The chain joins TRBV19 to TRBJ1-5; D gene unclear. V was pared by 5 bases and J by 0 bases, with 11 bases between. The CDR3 spans 15 residues. Germline CDR1 reads LNHDA; CDR2 reads SQIVND (reference sequence). The CDR3 loop is CASSPWGYSNQPQHF. The CDR3 DNA sequence: TGTGCCAGTAGTCCTTGGGGTTATAGCAATCAGCCCCAGCATTTT.

A remark on this clone: The same CDR3 can be traced to other DNA sequences in this sample. The chain employs TRBV5-1 and TRBJ2-5; 13 positions match TRBD2. The germline gives CDR1 SGHRS, CDR2 YFSETQ. With 3 bases clipped from V and 2 bases from J, the junction kept 10 bases outside the gene matches. This CDR3 region has 18 residues. The DNA of the CDR3 is TGCGCCAGCAGCTCCACCTCAACGGGACTAGCGGGGCAAGAGACCCAGTACTTC. This gives the protein CASSSTSTGLAGQETQYF.

The chain employs TRBV6-4 and TRBJ2-7; no firm D call. V shed 3 bases and J shed 7 bases, with 13 bases lying between them. The length of the CDR3 is 13 residues. The germline V gene encodes CDR1 MRHNA and CDR2 SNTAGT. CDR3 region: CASSEAGPREQYF. CDR3 sequence (DNA): TGTGCCAGCAGTGAGGCTGGACCTAGGGAGCAGTACTTC.

In this sample, this clone turned up once. The chain employs TRBV5-6 and TRBJ2-5; 8 nucleotides line up with TRBD2. The CDR3 runs to 17 residues. CDR1 is SGHDT, CDR2 YYEEEE, per germline. The ends lost 3 bases at V and 4 bases at J; junction bases unmatched: 14. The CDR3 here is CASSSPNGGAVGETQYF. For the CDR3, the DNA is TGTGCCAGCAGCTCCCCAAACGGGGGGGCAGTGGGAGAGACCCAGTACTTC.

This chain's CDR3 is CASSAGTSAEQFF. Here the CDR3 DNA reads TGTGCCAGCAGTGCCGGGACTAGCGCTGAGCAGTTCTTC. The chain uses TRBV2 and TRBJ2-1, with 10 bases identical to TRBD2. CDR3 length: 13 amino acids. J was trimmed by 9 bases and V by 4 bases; bases with no gene match: 3. Germline lookup yields CDR1 SNHLY and CDR2 FYNNEI.